These 13 T cell receptor beta chains came from one sample sequenced in a study of circulating CD8 cells and anti-PD-1 response in melanoma. TCR libraries were prepared from 15 ng of total RNA with the QIAseq Immune Repertoire TCR panel. TCRdb called the reads again in MiXCR, with one record for every CDR3 protein. This repertoire shows roughly 600 distinct CDR3 sequences, more than 8% found once; its top ten account for 25% to 30%. From live CD3+CD8+TCRalphabeta+ cells, four PD-1 and/or TIGIT subsets were sorted. Sequences were derived from CD8+ T cells from PBMCs, sampled at baseline or after one month of anti-PD-1 therapy (not recorded which). Source of these receptors: a human donor with melanoma.

Notes on this clonotype: Possible read error: a much larger clone is one base away. Because the CDR3 is missing its conserved closing phenylalanine or tryptophan, this is likely a read error. The CDR3 is CASSGPGGNEQFS. The CDR3 DNA reads TGTGCCAGCAGTGGACCGGGGGGGAATGAGCAGTTCTCC. V usage is TRBV25-1 and J usage is TRBJ2-1, with 8 positions matching TRBD2. This CDR3 contains 13 residues. J lost 7 bases, V lost 4 bases, and 3 bases had no gene match. Germline loops: CDR1 MGHDK, CDR2 SYGVNS.

This clonotype rates as large. CDR3 in DNA: TGTGCCAGCAGAGCAGGGGGCGCGCACACTGAAGCTTTCTTT. This codes for CASRAGGAHTEAFF. The V call is TRBV2, the J call TRBJ1-1; TRBD1 aligns across 8 bases. In germline, CDR1 is SNHLY, CDR2 FYNNEI. The CDR3 spans 14 residues. The V and J ends lost 6 bases and 3 bases, in that order; junction bases with no gene match: 6. The full variable domain, its missing parts supplied by reference TRBV2 and TRBJ1-1, is EPEVTQTPSHQVTQMGQEVILRCVPISNHLYFYWYRQILGQKVEFLVSFYNNEISEKSEIFDDQFSVERPDGSNFTLKIRSTKLEDSAMYFCASRAGGAHTEAFFGQGTRLTVV.

In this sample, this clonotype is hyperexpanded. The rearrangement joins TRBV20-1 to TRBJ2-7, with TRBD2 identical over 14 bases. Unmatched junction bases numbered 12, after V lost 5 bases and J lost 0 bases. In germline, CDR1 is DFQATT, CDR2 SNEGSKA (reference sequence). CDR3 length: 18 amino acids. CDR3 sequence reads: CSAWDPGLAGASSYEQYF. For the CDR3, the DNA is TGCAGTGCTTGGGACCCGGGACTAGCGGGGGCCAGCTCCTACGAGCAGTACTTC.

This clonotype is labeled as medium-sized. V and J are TRBV2 and TRBJ1-2; no reliable D call. CDR1 and CDR2 (germline): SNHLY, FYNNEI. The CDR3 spans 13 residues. Trimming took off 9 bases at V and 0 bases at J, with 11 bases between the two ends. CDR3 sequence: CASRSLANYGYTF. In DNA form, the CDR3 reads TGTGCCAGTCGATCGTTAGCTAACTATGGCTACACCTTC.

This clonotype turned up a few times. This rearrangement joins TRBV7-3 to TRBJ2-3; possibly TRBD2 for D (5 bases). This CDR3 contains 15 residues. The V gene lost 3 bases and the J gene lost 0 bases, with 10 bases spanning the gap. Per germline, CDR1 SGHTA and CDR2 FQGTGA. This CDR3 reads CASSFIGGSTDTQYF. The CDR3 nucleotides are TGTGCCAGCAGCTTTATCGGCGGGAGCACAGATACGCAGTATTTT.

The CDR3 loop is CSARGTSHSSYEQYF. The CDR3 bases are TGCAGTGCTAGAGGCACTAGTCATTCCTCCTACGAGCAGTACTTC. V is TRBV20-1 and J is TRBJ2-7; TRBD2 might be the D (5 bases). There are 15 residues in the CDR3. The germline gives CDR1 DFQATT, CDR2 SNEGSKA (reference sequence). Between the trimmed V and J ends, which lost 1 base and 0 bases, there was a span of 13 bases.

By share, this clonotype ranks as large. CDR3 in DNA: TGCGCCAGCAGCCAAGTGGGCGGATATCAGCCCCAGCATTTT. Amino acids: CASSQVGGYQPQHF. This chain connects TRBV4-1 to TRBJ1-5; D is uncertain. Between the trimmed V and J ends, which lost 1 base and 5 bases, there was a span of 9 bases. This CDR3 has 14 amino acids. CDR1 is MGHRA and CDR2 is YSYEKL in the germline V gene.

This clonotype counts as large. The rearrangement uses TRBV2 and TRBJ1-2, with D unclear. Germline V lookup: CDR1 SNHLY, CDR2 FYNNEI. Trimming cost V 7 bases and J 0 bases, with 6 bases left between them. This CDR3 is built from 12 residues. The CDR3: CASMEANYGYTF. DNA of the CDR3: TGTGCCAGCATGGAAGCTAACTATGGCTACACCTTC.

Sample share makes this clonotype large. The rearrangement joins TRBV7-2 to TRBJ1-5; D is ambiguous. V dropped 2 bases and J dropped 0 bases, with 8 bases sitting between them. This CDR3 is 15 amino acids long. Per the germline V gene, CDR1 is SGHTA and CDR2 is FQGNSA. CDR3 DNA sequence: TGTGCCAGCAGCTTATTACCAAATAGCAATCAGCCCCAGCATTTT. Protein product: CASSLLPNSNQPQHF.

This clonotype counts as large. The rearrangement joins TRBV4-1 to TRBJ1-5; D is perhaps TRBD1 (5 bases). CDR1 and CDR2 (germline): MGHRA, YSYEKL. This CDR3 is 15 amino acids long. The germline V and J ends were trimmed by 4 bases and 2 bases, with 12 bases remaining between them. Here the CDR3 reads CASSLWEGGNQPQHF. In DNA form, the CDR3 reads TGCGCCAGCAGCCTGTGGGAAGGGGGCAATCAGCCCCAGCATTTT.

This clonotype was detected only a few times. This chain connects TRBV7-3 to TRBJ2-3, with D perhaps being TRBD1 or TRBD2 (6 bases each). The CDR3 runs 15 residues. The germline V and J ends were trimmed by 5 bases and 1 base, with 13 bases remaining between them. Germline values: CDR1 SGHTA, CDR2 FQGTGA. The CDR3 here is CASSPSRGRTDTQYF. The CDR3 DNA reads as TGTGCCAGCAGCCCCTCCCGGGGGCGCACAGATACGCAGTATTTT.

This chain joins TRBV18 and TRBJ2-7; 7 bases are shared with TRBD1. The germline CDR1 and CDR2 sequences are KGHSH and LQKENI. Germline trimming cut 8 bases from V and 3 bases from J; bases unmatched to any gene: 7. This CDR3 spans 13 amino acids. The DNA for the CDR3 is TGTGCCAGCCCCGGGACAGAGCACTACGAGCAGTACTTC. Its translation: CASPGTEHYEQYF.

This clonotype is labeled hyperexpanded. The chain combines TRBV15 with TRBJ2-1; no reliable D call. Trimming took off 5 bases at V and 5 bases at J, with 7 bases between the two ends. The CDR3 contains 12 residues. The V gene's germline CDR1 is LNHNV and CDR2 YYDKDF (reference sequence). CDR3 protein: CATSLSDNEQFF. CDR3 in DNA: TGTGCCACCAGCCTGAGCGACAATGAGCAGTTCTTC.